The present T cell receptor beta chain was sequenced within a study of identifying expanded T cells in peripheral blood. With respect to this clone: Antigen specificity is unknown.

Generated by immunoSEQ multiplex PCR, the TCRdb table keeps only in-frame clones and is missing some. The sample has some 93,000 clones, approximately 91% seen once. The CDR3 spans 14 residues. V shed 6 bases and J shed 2 bases, with 14 bases lying between them. CDR1 is MDHEN, CDR2 SYDVKM, per germline. General observations from the study: About 1.3 clones differed between technical replicates, versus approximately 16 and 20 over time.

Collection occurred without any documented infections or immune events in donors. The TCR originated in a person aged 18 to 69 in good health. What was sequenced was blood. This rearrangement joins TRBV28 to TRBJ2-7, with D maybe TRBD2 (6 bases). The CDR3 loop reads CASSLPGEAYEQYF. The CDR3, as DNA: TGTGCCAGCAGCCTCCCGGGGGAAGCCTACGAGCAGTACTTC.